The T cell receptor beta chain under discussion was sequenced for a study of blood T cell repertoires in COVID-19. Profiling relied on immunoSEQ multiplex PCR, and the TCRdb table lists in-frame clones only, not all of them. The sample lists approximately 60,000 clones, approximately 80% occurring once. This CDR3 is built from 14 residues. Trimming removed 11 bases at V and 0 bases at J, with 13 bases between. Germline assignment: CDR1 SEHNR and CDR2 FQNEAQ (reference sequence). The rearrangement joins TRBV7-9 to TRBJ2-2; D gene ambiguous. The sequence was collected from a man aged 55 to 70 with COVID-19, enrolled during active disease. What was sequenced was peripheral blood. The CDR3: CARSPQTNTGELFF. The DNA for the CDR3 is TGTGCCCGATCCCCCCAGACGAACACCGGGGAGCTGTTTTTT.